The 10 T cell receptor beta chains below were found in one sample sequenced in a study of cytomegalovirus exposure and HLA in healthy donors. A multiplex PCR was run with 60 Vbeta primers and 13 Jbeta primers. Generated by immunoSEQ multiplex PCR, the TCRdb table keeps only in-frame clones and is missing some. The table lists 150,000 to 200,000 clones, approximately 80% of them singletons, with about 6% in the top ten. What was sequenced was PBMCs. The receptors here all came from a woman in her twenties or thirties in good health and CMV-seropositive.

The chain employs TRBV27 and TRBJ1-2; 8 bases match TRBD1. Germline CDR1 is MNHEY and CDR2 is SMNVEV (reference sequence). The V gene end was trimmed by 4 bases and the J gene end by 7 bases; junction bases not matched to a gene: 8. The CDR3 runs 14 residues. CDR3 coding DNA: TGTGCCAGCAGTTCCGCCCCGGACAGGGCTGGCTACACCTTC. Encoded protein: CASSSAPDRAGYTF.

V gene TRBV7-6 combines with J gene TRBJ2-7, with D perhaps matching TRBD2 (6 bases). The CDR3 spans 14 residues. In germline, CDR1 is SGHVS, CDR2 FNYEAQ. V gave up 5 bases and J gave up 3 bases, with 14 bases separating them. The CDR3 sequence is CASSRDRGGYEQYF. In nucleotides, the CDR3 is TGTGCCAGCAGCCGGGACCGGGGAGGCTACGAGCAGTACTTC.

As concerns this clone: The same CDR3 can be traced to other DNA sequences in this sample. The chain recombines TRBV4-3 with TRBJ1-4; D is unresolved. V was pared by 1 base and J by 12 bases, with 18 bases between. CDR3 length: 15 amino acids. Per the germline V gene, CDR1 is LGHNA and CDR2 is YSLEER. The CDR3 sequence: CASSQGSALGRELFF. CDR3 nucleotide sequence: TGCGCCAGCAGCCAAGGATCGGCGCTAGGGAGGGAACTGTTTTTT.

The chain combines TRBV7-9 with TRBJ2-3; no clear D. V dropped 1 base and J dropped 6 bases, with 8 bases sitting between them. The CDR3 spans 13 residues. Germline CDR1 and CDR2: SEHNR and FQNEAQ (reference sequence). The CDR3 loop reads CASSLVLSDTQYF. For the CDR3, the DNA is TGTGCCAGCAGCTTAGTACTATCGGATACGCAGTATTTT.

This chain links TRBV5-4 with TRBJ1-2, with D hard to call. The germline V gene has CDR1 SGHNT and CDR2 YYREEE (reference sequence). The CDR3 loop spans 14 amino acids. Trimming cost V 2 bases and J 8 bases, with 16 bases left between them. CDR3 amino acids: CASSLWASVGGYTF. Here the CDR3 DNA reads TGTGCCAGCAGCTTATGGGCGTCTGTCGGAGGCTACACCTTC.

The chain couples TRBV29-1 to TRBJ2-5, with 7 bases matching TRBD1. The better agreement between TRBJ2-7 and the DNA end casts doubt on the J call. The CDR3 runs to 16 residues. Germline V CDR1 and CDR2: SQVTM, ANQGSEA. CDR3 DNA sequence: TGCAGCGTAGGTACTCCGGGTCTGGGACAGACCTACGAGCAGTACTTC. It codes for CSVGTPGLGQTYEQYF.

This clone was counted once. The J gene is TRBJ1-6, the V gene TRBV27; D call uncertain. Germline loops: CDR1 MNHEY, CDR2 SMNVEV (reference sequence). The germline V and J ends were trimmed by 4 bases and 9 bases, with 13 bases remaining between them. The CDR3 runs to 14 residues. CDR3 DNA sequence: TGTGCCAGCAGTTGGGTCGGAGTTGTTTCACCCCTCCACTTT. It codes for CASSWVGVVSPLHF.

J is TRBJ2-1 and V is TRBV4-3; a possible D gene is TRBD2 (5 bases). CDR1 and CDR2 (germline): LGHNA, YSLEER. The CDR3 extends over 14 amino acids. With 0 bases removed from V and 10 bases from J, the gap between germline ends came to 13 bases. The CDR3, as DNA: TGCGCCAGCAGCCAAGATTGGGAACTAGGGGAGCAGTTCTTC. Translation gives CASSQDWELGEQFF.

J is TRBJ2-5 and V is TRBV9; 8 bases match TRBD1. Per germline, CDR1 SGDLS and CDR2 YYNGEE. The CDR3 consists of 14 residues. With 5 bases clipped from V and 5 bases from J, the junction kept 8 bases outside the gene matches. CDR3 sequence reads: CASRAGGAGETQYF. The CDR3 region has the DNA TGTGCCAGCAGGGCAGGGGGCGCGGGGGAGACCCAGTACTTC.

This chain joins TRBV5-1 and TRBJ2-7, with 7 bases lining up with TRBD1. The CDR3 covers 14 residues. Germline V gives CDR1 SGHRS, CDR2 YFSETQ. Trimming at V came to 4 bases and at J to 4 bases, leaving 8 bases not matched to a gene. The CDR3 DNA follows: TGCGCCAGCAGCGGGGGACAGAACAGGTACGAGCAGTACTTC. It is translated as CASSGGQNRYEQYF.